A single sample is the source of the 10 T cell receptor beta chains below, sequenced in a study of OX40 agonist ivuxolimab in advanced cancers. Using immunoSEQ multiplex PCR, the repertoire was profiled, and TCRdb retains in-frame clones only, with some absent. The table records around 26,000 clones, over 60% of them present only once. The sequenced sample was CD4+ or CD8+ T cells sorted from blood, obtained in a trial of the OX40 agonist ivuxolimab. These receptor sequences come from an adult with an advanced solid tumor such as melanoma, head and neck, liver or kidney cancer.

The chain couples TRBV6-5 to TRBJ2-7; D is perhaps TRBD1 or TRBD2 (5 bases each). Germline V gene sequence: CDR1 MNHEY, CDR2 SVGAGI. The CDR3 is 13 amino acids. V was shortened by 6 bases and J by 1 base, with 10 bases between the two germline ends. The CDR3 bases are TGTGCCAGCAGCTCGGGGCATTCCTACGAGCAGTACTTC. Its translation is CASSSGHSYEQYF.

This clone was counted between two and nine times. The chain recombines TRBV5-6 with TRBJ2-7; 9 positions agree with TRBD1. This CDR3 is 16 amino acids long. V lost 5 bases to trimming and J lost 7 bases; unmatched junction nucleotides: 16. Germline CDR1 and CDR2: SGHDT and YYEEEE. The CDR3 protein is CASRDGTGPRFWEQYF. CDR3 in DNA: TGTGCCAGCAGGGACGGGACAGGGCCCCGTTTTTGGGAGCAGTACTTC. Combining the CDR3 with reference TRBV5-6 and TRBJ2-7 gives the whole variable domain DAGVTQSPTHLIKTRGQQVTLRCSPKSGHDTVSWYQQALGQGPQFIFQYYEEEERQRGNFPDRFSGHQFPNYSSELNVNALLLGDSALYLCASRDGTGPRFWEQYFGPGTRLTVT.

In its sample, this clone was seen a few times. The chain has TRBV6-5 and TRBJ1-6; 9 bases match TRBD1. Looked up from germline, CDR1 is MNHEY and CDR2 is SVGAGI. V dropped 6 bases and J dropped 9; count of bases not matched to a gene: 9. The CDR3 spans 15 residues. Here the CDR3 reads CASSISGQGLSPLHF. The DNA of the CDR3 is TGTGCCAGCAGCATTTCGGGACAGGGACTTTCACCCCTCCACTTT.

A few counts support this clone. The CDR3 sequence: CASSSGDMDGYTF. CDR3 in DNA: TGTGCCAGCAGCTCGGGGGATATGGATGGCTACACCTTC. The chain has TRBV5-4 and TRBJ1-2; possibly TRBD1 for D (5 bases). Per germline, CDR1 SGHNT and CDR2 YYREEE (reference sequence). Trimming shortened V by 3 bases and J by 6 bases, and 12 bases separated the two germline ends. The CDR3 contains 13 residues. The full variable domain, rest sourced from reference TRBV5-4 and TRBJ1-2, is ETGVTQSPTHLIKTRGQQVTLRCSSQSGHNTVSWYQQALGQGPQFIFQYYREEENGRGNFPPRFSGLQFPNYSSELNVNALELDDSALYLCASSSGDMDGYTFGSGTRLTVV.

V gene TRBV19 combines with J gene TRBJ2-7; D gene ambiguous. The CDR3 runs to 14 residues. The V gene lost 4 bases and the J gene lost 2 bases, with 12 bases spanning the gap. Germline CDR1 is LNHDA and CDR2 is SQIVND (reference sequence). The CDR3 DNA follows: TGTGCCAGTAGTAAGGCAGTCTCTGCCTACGAGCAGTACTTC. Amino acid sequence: CASSKAVSAYEQYF.

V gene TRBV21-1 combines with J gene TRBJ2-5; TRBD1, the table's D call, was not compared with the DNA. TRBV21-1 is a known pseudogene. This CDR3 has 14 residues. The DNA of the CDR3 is TGTGCCAGCAGCACCGACAGGGAACGAGAGACCCAGTACTTC. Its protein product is CASSTDRERETQYF.

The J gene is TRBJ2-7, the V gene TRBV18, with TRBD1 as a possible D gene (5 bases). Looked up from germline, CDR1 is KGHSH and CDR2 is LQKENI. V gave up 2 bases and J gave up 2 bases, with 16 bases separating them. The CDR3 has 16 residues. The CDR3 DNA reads TGTGCCAGCTCACCAGGACAAGATCCTGGCACCTACGAGCAGTACTTC. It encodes CASSPGQDPGTYEQYF.

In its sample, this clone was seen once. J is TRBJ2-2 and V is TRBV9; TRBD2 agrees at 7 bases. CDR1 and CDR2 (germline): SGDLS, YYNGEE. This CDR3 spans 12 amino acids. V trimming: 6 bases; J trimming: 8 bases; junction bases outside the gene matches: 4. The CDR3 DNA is TGTGCCAGCACCGGGCGGGAGGGGGAGCTGTTTTTT. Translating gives CASTGREGELFF.

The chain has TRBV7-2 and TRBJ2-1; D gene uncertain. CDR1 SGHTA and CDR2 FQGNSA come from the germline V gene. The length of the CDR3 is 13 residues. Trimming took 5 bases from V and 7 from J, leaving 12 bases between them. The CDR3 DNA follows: TGTGCCAGCAGCGCCGAAGTGACAAATGAGCAGTTCTTC. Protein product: CASSAEVTNEQFF. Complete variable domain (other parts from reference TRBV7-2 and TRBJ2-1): GAGVSQSPSNKVTEKGKDVELRCDPISGHTALYWYRQSLGQGLEFLIYFQGNSAPDKSGLPSDRFSAERTGGSVSTLTIQRTQQEDSAVYLCASSAEVTNEQFFGPGTRLTVL.

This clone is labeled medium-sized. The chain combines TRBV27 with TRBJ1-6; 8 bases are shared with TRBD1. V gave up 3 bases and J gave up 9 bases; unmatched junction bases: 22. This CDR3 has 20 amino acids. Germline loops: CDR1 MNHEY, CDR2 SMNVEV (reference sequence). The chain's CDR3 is CASSFQVSNPRTGFSSPLHF. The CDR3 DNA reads TGTGCCAGCAGTTTCCAGGTATCCAACCCGCGGACAGGGTTTAGTTCACCCCTCCACTTT.